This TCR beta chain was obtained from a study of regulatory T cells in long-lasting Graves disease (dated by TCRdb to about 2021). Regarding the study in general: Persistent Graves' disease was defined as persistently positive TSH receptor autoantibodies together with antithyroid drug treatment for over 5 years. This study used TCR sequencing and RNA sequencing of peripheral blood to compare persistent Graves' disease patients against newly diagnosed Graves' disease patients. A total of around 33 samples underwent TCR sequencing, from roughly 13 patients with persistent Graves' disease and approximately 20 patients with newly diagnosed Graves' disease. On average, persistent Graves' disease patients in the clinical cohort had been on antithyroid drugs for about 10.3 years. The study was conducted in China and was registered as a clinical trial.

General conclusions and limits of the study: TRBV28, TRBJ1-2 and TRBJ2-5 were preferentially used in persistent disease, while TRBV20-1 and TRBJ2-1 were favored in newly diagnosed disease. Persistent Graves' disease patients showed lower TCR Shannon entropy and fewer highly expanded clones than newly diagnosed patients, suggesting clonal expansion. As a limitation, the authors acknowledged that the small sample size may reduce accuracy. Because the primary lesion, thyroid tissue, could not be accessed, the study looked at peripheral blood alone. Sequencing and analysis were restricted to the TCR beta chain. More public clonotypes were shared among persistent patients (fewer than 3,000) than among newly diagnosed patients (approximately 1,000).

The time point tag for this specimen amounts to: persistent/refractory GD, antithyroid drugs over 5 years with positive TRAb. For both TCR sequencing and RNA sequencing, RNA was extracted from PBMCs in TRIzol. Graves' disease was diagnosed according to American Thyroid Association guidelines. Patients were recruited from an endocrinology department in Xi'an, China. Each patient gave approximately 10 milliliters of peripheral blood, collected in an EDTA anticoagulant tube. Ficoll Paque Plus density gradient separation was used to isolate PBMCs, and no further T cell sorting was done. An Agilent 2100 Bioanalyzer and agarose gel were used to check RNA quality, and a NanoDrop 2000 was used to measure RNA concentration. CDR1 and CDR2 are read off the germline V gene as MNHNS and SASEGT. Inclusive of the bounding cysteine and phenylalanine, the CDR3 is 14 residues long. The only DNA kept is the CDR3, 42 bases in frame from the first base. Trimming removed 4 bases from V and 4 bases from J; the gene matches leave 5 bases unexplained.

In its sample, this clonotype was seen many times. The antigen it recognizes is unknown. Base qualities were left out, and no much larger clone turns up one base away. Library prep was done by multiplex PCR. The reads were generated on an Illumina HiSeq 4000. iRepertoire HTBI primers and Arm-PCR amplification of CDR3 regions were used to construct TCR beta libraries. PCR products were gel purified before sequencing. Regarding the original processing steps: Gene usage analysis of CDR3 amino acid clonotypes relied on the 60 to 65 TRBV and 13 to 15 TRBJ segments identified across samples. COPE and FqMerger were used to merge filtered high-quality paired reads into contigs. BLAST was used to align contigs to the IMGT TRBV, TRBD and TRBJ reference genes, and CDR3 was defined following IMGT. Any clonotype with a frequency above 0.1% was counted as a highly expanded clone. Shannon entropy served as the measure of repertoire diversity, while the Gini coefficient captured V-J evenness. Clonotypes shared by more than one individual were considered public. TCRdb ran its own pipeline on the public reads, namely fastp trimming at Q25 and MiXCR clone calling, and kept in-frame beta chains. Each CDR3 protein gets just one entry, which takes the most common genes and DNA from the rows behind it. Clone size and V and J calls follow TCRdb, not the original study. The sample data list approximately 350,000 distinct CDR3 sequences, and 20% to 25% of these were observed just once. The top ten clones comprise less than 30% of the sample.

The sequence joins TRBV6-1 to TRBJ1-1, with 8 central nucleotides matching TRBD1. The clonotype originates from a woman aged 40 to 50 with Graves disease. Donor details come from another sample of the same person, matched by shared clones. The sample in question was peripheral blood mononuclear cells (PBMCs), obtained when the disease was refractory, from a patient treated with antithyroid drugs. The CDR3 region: CASSAGQDFTEAFF. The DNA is TGTGCCAGCAGTGCGGGACAGGACTTCACTGAAGCTTTCTTT.